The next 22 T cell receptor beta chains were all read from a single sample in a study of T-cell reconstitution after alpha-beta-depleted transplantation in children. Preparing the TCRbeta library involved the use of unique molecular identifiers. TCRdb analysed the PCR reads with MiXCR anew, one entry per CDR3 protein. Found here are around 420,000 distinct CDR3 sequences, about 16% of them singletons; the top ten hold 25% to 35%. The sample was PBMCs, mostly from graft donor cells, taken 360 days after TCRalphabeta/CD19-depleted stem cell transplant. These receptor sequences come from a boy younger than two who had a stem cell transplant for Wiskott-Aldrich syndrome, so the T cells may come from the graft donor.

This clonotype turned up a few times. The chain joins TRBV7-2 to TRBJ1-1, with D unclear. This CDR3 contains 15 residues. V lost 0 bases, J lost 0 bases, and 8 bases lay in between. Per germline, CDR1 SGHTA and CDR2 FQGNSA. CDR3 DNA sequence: TGTGCCAGCAGCTTAGCGGGTCCCATGAACACTGAAGCTTTCTTT. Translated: CASSLAGPMNTEAFF.

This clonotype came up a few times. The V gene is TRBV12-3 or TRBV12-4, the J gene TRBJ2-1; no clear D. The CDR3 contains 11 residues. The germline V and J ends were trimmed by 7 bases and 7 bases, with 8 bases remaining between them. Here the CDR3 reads CASNRNNEQFF. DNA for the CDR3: TGTGCCAGCAATCGGAATAATGAGCAGTTCTTC.

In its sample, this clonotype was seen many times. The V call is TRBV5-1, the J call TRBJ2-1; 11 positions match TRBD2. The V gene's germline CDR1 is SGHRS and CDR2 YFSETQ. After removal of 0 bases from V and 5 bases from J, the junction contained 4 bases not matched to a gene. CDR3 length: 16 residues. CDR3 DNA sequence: TGCGCCAGCAGCTTGGGTGGGACTAGCGGCCACAATGAGCAGTTCTTC. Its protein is CASSLGGTSGHNEQFF.

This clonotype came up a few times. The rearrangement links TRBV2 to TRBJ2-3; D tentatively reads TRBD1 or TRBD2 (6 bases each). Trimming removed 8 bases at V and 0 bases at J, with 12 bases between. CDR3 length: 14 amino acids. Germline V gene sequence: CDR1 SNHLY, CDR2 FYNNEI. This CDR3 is CASGGHQSTDTQYF. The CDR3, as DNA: TGTGCCAGCGGGGGGCACCAAAGCACAGATACGCAGTATTTT. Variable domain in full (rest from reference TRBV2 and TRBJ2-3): EPEVTQTPSHQVTQMGQEVILRCVPISNHLYFYWYRQILGQKVEFLVSFYNNEISEKSEIFDDQFSVERPDGSNFTLKIRSTKLEDSAMYFCASGGHQSTDTQYFGPGTRLTVL.

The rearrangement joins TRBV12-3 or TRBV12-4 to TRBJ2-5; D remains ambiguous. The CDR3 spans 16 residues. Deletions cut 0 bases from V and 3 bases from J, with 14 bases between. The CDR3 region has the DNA TGTGCCAGCAGTTTAGCGAGGTCAGGATCTAAAGAGACCCAGTACTTC. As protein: CASSLARSGSKETQYF.

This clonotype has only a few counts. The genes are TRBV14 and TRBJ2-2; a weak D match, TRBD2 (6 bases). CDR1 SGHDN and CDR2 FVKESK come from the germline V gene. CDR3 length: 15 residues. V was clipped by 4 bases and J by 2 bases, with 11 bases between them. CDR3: CASSRKLANTGELFF. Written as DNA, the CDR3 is TGTGCCAGCAGCCGAAAACTAGCCAACACCGGGGAGCTGTTTTTT.

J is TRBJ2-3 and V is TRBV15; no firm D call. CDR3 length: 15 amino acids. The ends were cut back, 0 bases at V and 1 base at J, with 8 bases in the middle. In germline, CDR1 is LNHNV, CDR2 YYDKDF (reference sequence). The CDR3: CATSRDPAGTDTQYF. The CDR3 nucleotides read TGTGCCACCAGCAGAGATCCGGCTGGCACAGATACGCAGTATTTT.

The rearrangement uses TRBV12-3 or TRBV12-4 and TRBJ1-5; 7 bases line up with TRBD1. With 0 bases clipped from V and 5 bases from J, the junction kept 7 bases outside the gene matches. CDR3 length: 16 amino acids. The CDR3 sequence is CASSLAPTGPHQPQHF. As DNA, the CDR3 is TGTGCCAGCAGTTTAGCGCCGACAGGGCCCCATCAGCCCCAGCATTTT.

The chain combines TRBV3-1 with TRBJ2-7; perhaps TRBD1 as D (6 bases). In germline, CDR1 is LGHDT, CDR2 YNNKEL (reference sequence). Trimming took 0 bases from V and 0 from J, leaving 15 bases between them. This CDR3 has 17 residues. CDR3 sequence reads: CASSQDNRQGHSYEQYF. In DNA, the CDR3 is TGTGCCAGCAGCCAAGATAATCGCCAGGGGCACTCCTACGAGCAGTACTTC.

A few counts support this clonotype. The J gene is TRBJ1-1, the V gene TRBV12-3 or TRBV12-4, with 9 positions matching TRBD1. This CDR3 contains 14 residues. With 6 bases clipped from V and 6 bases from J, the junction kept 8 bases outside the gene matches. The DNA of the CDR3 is TGTGCCAGCAGGAGTCACAGGGGGCGGGCTGAAGCTTTCTTT. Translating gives CASRSHRGRAEAFF.

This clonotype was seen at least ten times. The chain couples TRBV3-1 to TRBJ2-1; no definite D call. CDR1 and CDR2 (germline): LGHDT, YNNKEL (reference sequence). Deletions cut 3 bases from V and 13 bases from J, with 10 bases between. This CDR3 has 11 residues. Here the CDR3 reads CASSQGLAQFF. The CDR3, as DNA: TGTGCCAGCAGCCAGGGCCTTGCCCAGTTCTTC.

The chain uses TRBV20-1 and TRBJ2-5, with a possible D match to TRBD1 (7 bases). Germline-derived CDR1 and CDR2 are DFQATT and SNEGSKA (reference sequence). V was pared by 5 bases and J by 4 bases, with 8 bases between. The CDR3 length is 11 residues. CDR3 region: CSAQGGETQYF. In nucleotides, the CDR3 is TGCAGTGCTCAGGGGGGAGAGACCCAGTACTTC.

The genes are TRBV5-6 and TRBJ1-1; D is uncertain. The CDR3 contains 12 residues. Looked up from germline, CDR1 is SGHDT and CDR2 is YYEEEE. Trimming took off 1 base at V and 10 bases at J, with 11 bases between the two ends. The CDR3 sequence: CASSLRTLAAFF. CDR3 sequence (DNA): TGTGCCAGCAGCTTGAGGACCCTCGCAGCTTTCTTT.

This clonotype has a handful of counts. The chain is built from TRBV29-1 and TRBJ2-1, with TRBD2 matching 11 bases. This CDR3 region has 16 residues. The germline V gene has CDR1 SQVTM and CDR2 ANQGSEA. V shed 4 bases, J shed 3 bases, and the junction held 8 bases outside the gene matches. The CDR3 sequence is CSVAPRLAGLYNEQFF. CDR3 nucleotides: TGCAGCGTTGCCCCTCGACTAGCGGGGCTCTACAATGAGCAGTTCTTC.

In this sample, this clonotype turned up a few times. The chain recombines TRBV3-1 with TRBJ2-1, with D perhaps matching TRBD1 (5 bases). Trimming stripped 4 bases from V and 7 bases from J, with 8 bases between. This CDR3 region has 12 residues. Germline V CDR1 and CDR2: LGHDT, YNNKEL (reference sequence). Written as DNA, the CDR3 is TGTGCCAGCAGCCTCAGGGAAAATGAGCAGTTCTTC. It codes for CASSLRENEQFF.

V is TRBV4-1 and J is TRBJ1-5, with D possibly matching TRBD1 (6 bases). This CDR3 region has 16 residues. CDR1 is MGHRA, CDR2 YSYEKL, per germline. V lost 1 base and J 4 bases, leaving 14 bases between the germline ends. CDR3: CASSQVMGARNQPQHF. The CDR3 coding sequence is TGCGCCAGCAGCCAAGTTATGGGGGCTAGAAATCAGCCCCAGCATTTT.

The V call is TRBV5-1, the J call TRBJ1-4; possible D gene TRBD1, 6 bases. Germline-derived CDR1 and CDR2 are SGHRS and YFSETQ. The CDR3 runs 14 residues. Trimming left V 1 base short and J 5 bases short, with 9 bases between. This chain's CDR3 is CASSLLGGNEKLFF. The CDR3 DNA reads TGCGCCAGCAGCTTGTTAGGGGGGAATGAAAAACTGTTTTTT.

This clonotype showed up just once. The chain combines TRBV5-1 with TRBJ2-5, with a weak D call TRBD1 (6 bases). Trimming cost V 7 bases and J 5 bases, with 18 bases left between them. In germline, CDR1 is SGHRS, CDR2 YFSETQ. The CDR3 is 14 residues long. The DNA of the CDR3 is TGCGCCAGCTCAGGGACACCGACGGCGGAGACCCAGTACTTC. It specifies CASSGTPTAETQYF.

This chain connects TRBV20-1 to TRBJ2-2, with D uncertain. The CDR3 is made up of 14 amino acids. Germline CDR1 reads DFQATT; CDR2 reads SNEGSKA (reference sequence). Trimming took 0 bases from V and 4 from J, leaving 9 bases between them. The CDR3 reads CSARDHRRTGELFF. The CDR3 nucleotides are TGCAGTGCTAGAGATCACCGCCGCACCGGGGAGCTGTTTTTT.

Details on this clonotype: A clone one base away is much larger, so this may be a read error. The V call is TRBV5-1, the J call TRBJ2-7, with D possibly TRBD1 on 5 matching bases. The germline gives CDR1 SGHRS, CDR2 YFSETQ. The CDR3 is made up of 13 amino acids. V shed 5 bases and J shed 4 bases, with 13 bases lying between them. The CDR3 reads CASSHRNGYEQYF. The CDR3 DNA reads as TGCGCCAGCAGTCACAGGAATGGGTACGAGCAGTACTTC.

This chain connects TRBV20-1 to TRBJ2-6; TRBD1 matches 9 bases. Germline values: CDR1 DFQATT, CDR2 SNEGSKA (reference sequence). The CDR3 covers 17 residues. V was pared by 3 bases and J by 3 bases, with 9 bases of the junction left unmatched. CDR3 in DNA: TGCAGTGCTAGGGAACAGGGGGCCTTTGGTGGGGCCAACGTCCTGACTTTC. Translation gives CSAREQGAFGGANVLTF.

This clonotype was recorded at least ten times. The CDR3 nucleotides are TGTGCCAGCAGCACCTCGGCCAGGTCTCTTGAAGCTTTCTTT. Protein sequence: CASSTSARSLEAFF. The chain couples TRBV11-2 to TRBJ1-1; D uncertain. There are 14 residues in the CDR3. Trimming cost V 5 bases and J 7 bases, with 17 bases left between them. CDR1 and CDR2 from the germline V gene are SGHAT and FQNNGV. The entire variable domain, with the rest obtained from reference TRBV11-2 and TRBJ1-1, is as follows: EAGVAQSPRYKIIEKRQSVAFWCNPISGHATLYWYQQILGQGPKLLIQFQNNGVVDDSQLPKDRFSAERLKGVDSTLKIQPAKLEDSAVYLCASSTSARSLEAFFGQGTRLTVV.